These 22 T cell receptor beta chains were sequenced from one sample in a study of T cells after yellow fever vaccination. TCRdb re-derived calls from the 5' RACE reads in MiXCR, one entry per CDR3 protein. The table shows about 230,000 distinct CDR3 sequences, with more than 6.5% occurring only once. The sequenced sample was CD4+ T cells sorted from PBMCs, obtained on the day of the yellow fever booster vaccination. Receptor source: a man between 25 and 39 years old who received the YFV17D yellow fever vaccine.

This clonotype was seen ten or more times. The chain links TRBV2 to TRBJ2-5; D uncertain. The ends were cut back, 5 bases at V and 0 bases at J, with 7 bases in the middle. CDR1 is SNHLY, CDR2 FYNNEI, per germline. The CDR3 covers 13 residues. The CDR3 reads CASSLVNQETQYF. In nucleotides, the CDR3 is TGTGCCAGCAGTTTAGTAAACCAAGAGACCCAGTACTTC.

This clonotype was observed many times. The genes are TRBV20-1 and TRBJ2-2, with TRBD2 matching over 9 bases. This CDR3 comprises 14 residues. Trimming took 3 bases from V and 6 from J; bases not matched to a gene: 5. CDR1 and CDR2 from the germline V gene are DFQATT and SNEGSKA (reference sequence). In DNA form, the CDR3 reads TGCAGTGCTAGTGTGGGACTAGCATCCGGGGAGCTGTTTTTT. Its protein product is CSASVGLASGELFF.

The CDR3 reads CASRSGTAMESEAFF. In DNA, the CDR3 is TGCGCCAGCAGGTCCGGGACAGCCATGGAGTCTGAAGCTTTCTTT. The chain has TRBV5-1 and TRBJ1-1, with TRBD1 identical over 7 bases. Germline values: CDR1 SGHRS, CDR2 YFSETQ. This CDR3 comprises 15 residues. The V gene end was trimmed by 5 bases and the J gene end by 6 bases; junction bases not matched to a gene: 13. The full variable domain, with the rest looked up from reference TRBV5-1 and TRBJ1-1, is KAGVTQTPRYLIKTRGQQVTLSCSPISGHRSVSWYQQTPGQGLQFLFEYFSETQRNKGNFPGRFSGRQFSNSRSEMNVSTLELGDSALYLCASRSGTAMESEAFFGQGTRLTVV.

The V and J genes are TRBV5-1 and TRBJ2-7; D may be TRBD1 (5 bases). The CDR3 totals 13 residues. The V end lost 4 bases, the J end lost 5 bases, and 13 bases lay between the germline ends. Germline V gene data show CDR1 as SGHRS and CDR2 as YFSETQ. The CDR3 DNA reads as TGCGCCAGCAGCCCGGACGGCAGGGACGAGCAGTACTTC. Protein product: CASSPDGRDEQYF.

This clonotype was found many times. The genes are TRBV10-2 and TRBJ1-3; D might be TRBD1 (6 bases). From germline, CDR1 is WSHSY and CDR2 SAAADI. This CDR3 has 12 residues. With 6 bases removed from V and 7 bases from J, the gap between germline ends came to 10 bases. The CDR3 bases are TGCGCCAGCAGCGACCAGGGGAACACCATATATTTT. It is translated as CASSDQGNTIYF.

The sample holds a few counts of this clonotype. The rearrangement uses TRBV20-1 and TRBJ2-1, with TRBD2 identical over 7 bases. With V trimmed by 6 bases and J by 3 bases, 14 bases remained unmatched. The CDR3 is 16 residues long. Germline lookup yields CDR1 DFQATT and CDR2 SNEGSKA (reference sequence). The CDR3 DNA sequence: TGCAGTGCCCAAACCAGCCTAGCGGAGAACTACAATGAGCAGTTCTTC. Amino acid sequence: CSAQTSLAENYNEQFF.

This clonotype showed up just a few times. The chain recombines TRBV19 with TRBJ2-3; a weak D match, TRBD2 (6 bases). Germline V gene sequence: CDR1 LNHDA, CDR2 SQIVND (reference sequence). The V end lost 5 bases, the J end lost 2 bases, and 20 bases lay between the germline ends. The CDR3 runs 17 residues. CDR3 region: CASSGGGPNIDTDTQYF. CDR3 nucleotide sequence: TGTGCCAGTAGTGGCGGAGGGCCCAATATTGACACAGATACGCAGTATTTT.

At least ten counts were recorded for this clonotype. This chain connects TRBV28 to TRBJ2-7, with 12 bases aligning to TRBD1. This CDR3 is 16 amino acids long. Germline loops: CDR1 MDHEN, CDR2 SYDVKM. V trimming: 5 bases; J trimming: 6 bases; junction bases outside the gene matches: 11. The CDR3 sequence is CASSAIPGTGGSEQYF. DNA of the CDR3: TGTGCCAGCAGTGCTATTCCCGGGACAGGGGGCTCCGAGCAGTACTTC.

This clonotype was detected a few times. The CDR3 sequence is CASSLNRDRNQPQHF. As DNA, the CDR3 is TGTGCCAGCAGTCTTAACAGGGACCGCAATCAGCCCCAGCATTTT. This chain connects TRBV12-3 or TRBV12-4 to TRBJ1-5, with a tentative D call TRBD1 (6 bases). The CDR3 has 15 amino acids. Trimming took 5 bases from V and 2 from J, leaving 13 bases between them.

This clonotype was seen more than once but under ten times. This chain links TRBV7-8 with TRBJ2-1; D is tentatively TRBD1 or TRBD2 (5 bases each). This CDR3 has 16 residues. The germline CDR1 and CDR2 sequences are SGHVS and FQNEAQ. The germline V and J ends were trimmed by 5 bases and 5 bases, with 19 bases remaining between them. As DNA, the CDR3 is TGTGCCAGCAGCCGAACTCCGGGACCGACTGACAATGAGCAGTTCTTC. Translated: CASSRTPGPTDNEQFF. The full variable domain, with the rest looked up from reference TRBV7-8 and TRBJ2-1, is GAGVSQSPRYKVAKRGQDVALRCDPISGHVSLFWYQQALGQGPEFLTYFQNEAQLDKSGLPSDRFFAERPEGSVSTLKIQRTQQEDSAVYLCASSRTPGPTDNEQFFGPGTRLTVL.

This clonotype was counted many times. The chain recombines TRBV6-5 with TRBJ2-2, with D possibly being TRBD1 (6 bases). The CDR3 consists of 17 residues. The V end lost 0 bases, the J end lost 4 bases, and 15 bases lay between the germline ends. CDR1 and CDR2 (germline): MNHEY, SVGAGI. The CDR3 reads CASSYSPRTEFTGELFF. The CDR3 DNA reads TGTGCCAGCAGTTACTCGCCTCGGACAGAATTCACCGGGGAGCTGTTTTTT.

The rearrangement links TRBV19 to TRBJ2-2; possible D gene TRBD2, 6 bases. The germline gives CDR1 LNHDA, CDR2 SQIVND (reference sequence). The CDR3 is 15 amino acids. The V end lost 4 bases, the J end lost 5 bases, and 14 bases lay between the germline ends. This chain's CDR3 is CASSRGSAGTGELFF. CDR3 bases: TGTGCCAGTAGTAGGGGTTCGGCGGGGACCGGGGAGCTGTTTTTT.

This clonotype was detected only a few times. The gene calls are TRBV9 and TRBJ2-3; 7 nucleotides align to TRBD2. V trimming: 0 bases; J trimming: 4 bases; junction bases outside the gene matches: 14. The CDR3 is 18 amino acids. Germline assignment: CDR1 SGDLS and CDR2 YYNGEE. CDR3: CASSVGRGGGSLADTQYF. CDR3 bases: TGTGCCAGCAGCGTAGGGCGAGGCGGCGGGAGTTTGGCAGATACGCAGTATTTT.

The table lists this clonotype with a few counts. V usage is TRBV5-1 and J usage is TRBJ2-5; possible D gene TRBD2, 5 bases. V shed 4 bases and J shed 2 bases, with 15 bases lying between them. This CDR3 has 15 amino acids. Germline loops: CDR1 SGHRS, CDR2 YFSETQ. CDR3 residues: CASSQHVSGQETQYF. The DNA of the CDR3 is TGCGCCAGCAGCCAGCACGTGTCGGGGCAAGAGACCCAGTACTTC.

The chain links TRBV7-2 to TRBJ2-3; D remains unclear. The CDR3 covers 15 residues. The germline V gene has CDR1 SGHTA and CDR2 FQGNSA. The V end was cut by 0 bases, the J end by 8 bases, with 15 bases between. The CDR3 region is CASSLAALGGVTQYF. In DNA, the CDR3 is TGTGCCAGCAGCTTAGCGGCCCTCGGTGGAGTTACGCAGTATTTT.

In this sample, this clonotype turned up many times. V is TRBV5-1 and J is TRBJ2-3; 8 bases line up with TRBD2. Germline V gene data show CDR1 as SGHRS and CDR2 as YFSETQ. J was trimmed by 7 bases and V by 0 bases; bases with no gene match: 7. The CDR3 has 15 residues. This CDR3 is CASSLATSSGYTQYF. The CDR3 bases are TGCGCCAGCAGCTTGGCCACGTCTAGCGGGTATACGCAGTATTTT. Full variable domain (outside the CDR3, taken from reference TRBV5-1 and TRBJ2-3): KAGVTQTPRYLIKTRGQQVTLSCSPISGHRSVSWYQQTPGQGLQFLFEYFSETQRNKGNFPGRFSGRQFSNSRSEMNVSTLELGDSALYLCASSLATSSGYTQYFGPGTRLTVL.

This clonotype turned up a few times. The V call is TRBV20-1, the J call TRBJ1-2; D ambiguous. Trimming took off 5 bases at V and 2 bases at J, with 9 bases between the two ends. The length of the CDR3 is 12 residues. Germline V gene lookup returns CDR1 DFQATT and CDR2 SNEGSKA (reference sequence). The CDR3 region is CSADLSNYGYTF. CDR3 DNA sequence: TGCAGTGCTGACCTTTCGAACTATGGCTACACCTTC.

In the case of this clonotype: This may be a read error, as it is one base from a much larger clone. The chain uses TRBV7-2 and TRBJ2-5; a possible D gene is TRBD2 (6 bases). V lost 5 bases to trimming and J lost 5 bases, with 12 bases between them. This CDR3 region has 13 residues. Germline CDR1 reads SGHTA; CDR2 reads FQGNSA. CDR3 region: CASSRRGFETQYF. The CDR3, as DNA: TGTGCCAGCAGCCGCCGGGGGTTTGAGACCCAGTACTTC.

The rearrangement uses TRBV3-1 and TRBJ2-2, with D possibly TRBD2 on 5 matching bases. The CDR3 runs to 18 residues. V was trimmed by 0 bases and J by 1 base, leaving 15 bases between them. From germline, CDR1 is LGHDT and CDR2 YNNKEL (reference sequence). The CDR3 DNA reads TGTGCCAGCAGCCAAGATCCAGGACTCTTGGGGAACACCGGGGAGCTGTTTTTT. Translation gives CASSQDPGLLGNTGELFF.

This clonotype appeared a few times. The chain is built from TRBV9 and TRBJ2-1; the D gene is possibly TRBD1 (5 bases). The germline V gene has CDR1 SGDLS and CDR2 YYNGEE. Trimming removed 4 bases from V and 5 bases from J, with 13 bases in between. This CDR3 region has 14 residues. The DNA for the CDR3 is TGTGCCAGCAGCTCCTCCATAGGGGACAATGAGCAGTTCTTC. This codes for CASSSSIGDNEQFF. The complete variable domain, with remaining parts taken from reference TRBV9 and TRBJ2-1, reads DSGVTQTPKHLITATGQRVTLRCSPRSGDLSVYWYQQSLDQGLQFLIQYYNGEERAKGNILERFSAQQFPDLHSELNLSSLELGDSALYFCASSSSIGDNEQFFGPGTRLTVL.

A few counts support this clonotype. The genes are TRBV21-1 and TRBJ1-3. TRBV21-1 is annotated as a pseudogene. The length of the CDR3 is 16 residues. This CDR3 is CASKGPGRCSGNTIYF. The CDR3, as DNA: TGTGCCAGCAAAGGGCCAGGTCGGTGCTCTGGAAACACCATATATTTT.

The J gene is TRBJ2-2, the V gene TRBV19; D possibly corresponds to TRBD2 (5 bases). There are 16 residues in the CDR3. Germline-derived CDR1 and CDR2 are LNHDA and SQIVND (reference sequence). V gave up 7 bases and J gave up 2 bases, with 17 bases separating them. The CDR3 here is CASKLNVASNTGELFF. CDR3 coding DNA: TGTGCCAGTAAATTAAACGTAGCGAGTAACACCGGGGAGCTGTTTTTT.